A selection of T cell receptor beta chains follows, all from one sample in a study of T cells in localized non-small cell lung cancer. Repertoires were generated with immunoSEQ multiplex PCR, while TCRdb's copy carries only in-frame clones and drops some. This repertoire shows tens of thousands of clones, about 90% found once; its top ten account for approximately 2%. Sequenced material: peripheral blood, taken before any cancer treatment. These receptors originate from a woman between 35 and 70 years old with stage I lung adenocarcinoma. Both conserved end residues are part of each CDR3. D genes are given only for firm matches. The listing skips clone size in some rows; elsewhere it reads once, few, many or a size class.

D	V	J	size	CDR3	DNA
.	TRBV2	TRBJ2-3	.	CASSVAGRRTDTQYF	TGTGCCAGCAGTGTCGCGGGACGGAGAACAGATACGCAGTATTTT
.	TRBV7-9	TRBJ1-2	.	CASSLALGMDYGYTF	TGTGCCAGCAGCTTAGCCCTCGGGATGGACTATGGCTACACCTTC
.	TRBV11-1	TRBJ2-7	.	CASSLASEQYF	TGTGCCAGCAGCTTAGCGAGCGAGCAGTACTTC
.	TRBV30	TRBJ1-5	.	CAWSVGGSDGNQPQHF	TGTGCCTGGAGTGTCGGAGGCTCGGACGGCAATCAGCCCCAGCATTTT
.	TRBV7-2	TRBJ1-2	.	CASSLGTDYGYTF	TGTGCCAGCAGCTTAGGGACCGATTATGGCTACACCTTC
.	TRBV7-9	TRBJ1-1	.	CASSLVGSGTEAFF	TGTGCCAGCAGCTTAGTAGGGTCAGGCACTGAAGCTTTCTTT
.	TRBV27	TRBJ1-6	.	CASRRDRGHSPLHF	TGTGCCAGCAGGCGGGACCGGGGACACTCACCCCTCCACTTT
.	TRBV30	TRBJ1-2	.	CAWTRPGHTF	TGTGCCTGGACCCGACCAGGACACACCTTC
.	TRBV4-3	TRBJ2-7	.	CASSQGPSSYEQYF	TGCGCCAGCAGCCAAGGACCTAGCTCCTACGAGCAGTACTTC
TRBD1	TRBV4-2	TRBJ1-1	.	CASSHVGMTGVEAFF	TGTGCCAGCAGCCACGTCGGGATGACAGGGGTTGAAGCTTTCTTT
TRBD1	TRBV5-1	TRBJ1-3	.	CASSLVGTVSHSGNTIYF	TGCGCCAGCAGCTTGGTCGGGACAGTTAGCCACTCTGGAAACACCATATATTTT
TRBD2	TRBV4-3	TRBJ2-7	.	CASSQDAGSGGYEQYF	TGCGCCAGCAGCCAAGATGCGGGTAGCGGGGGTTACGAGCAGTACTTC
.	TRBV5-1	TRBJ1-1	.	CASSGQMGTEAFF	TGCGCCAGCAGCGGACAGATGGGCACTGAAGCTTTCTTT
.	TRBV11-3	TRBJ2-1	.	CASSLGVLSFDEQFF	TGTGCCAGCAGCTTAGGAGTGCTCAGTTTCGATGAGCAGTTCTTC
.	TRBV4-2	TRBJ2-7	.	CASSAGAGAFYEQYF	TGTGCCAGCAGTGCAGGTGCGGGGGCTTTCTACGAGCAGTACTTC
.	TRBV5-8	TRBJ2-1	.	CASSSQGYSGNEQFF	TGTGCCAGCAGCTCACAGGGATATTCGGGGAATGAGCAGTTCTTC
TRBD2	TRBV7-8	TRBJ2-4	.	CASSLDTPAAGGRYIQYF	TGTGCCAGCAGCTTAGATACCCCAGCAGCGGGGGGGCGGTACATTCAGTACTTC
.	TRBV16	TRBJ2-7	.	CASSRQASSYEQYF	TGTGCCAGCAGCAGACAGGCGAGCTCCTACGAGCAGTACTTC
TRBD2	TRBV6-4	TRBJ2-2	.	CASSPGRGGSTGELFF	TGTGCCAGCAGCCCTGGTCGGGGGGGAAGCACCGGGGAGCTGTTTTTT
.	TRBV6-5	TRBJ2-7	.	CASTLSRSPGYEQYF	TGTGCCAGCACCTTATCCCGGTCCCCGGGCTACGAGCAGTACTTC
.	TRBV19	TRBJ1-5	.	CASKRHQGWEPQHF	TGTGCCAGTAAGCGTCATCAGGGTTGGGAGCCCCAGCATTTT
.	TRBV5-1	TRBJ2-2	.	CASARELSPNTGELFF	TGCGCCAGTGCACGGGAACTCTCCCCGAACACCGGGGAGCTGTTTTTT
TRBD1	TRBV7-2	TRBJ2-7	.	CASSLGDRGYEQYF	TGTGCCAGCAGCTTAGGGGACAGGGGATACGAGCAGTACTTC
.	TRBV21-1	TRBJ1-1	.	CASSKSGGNTEAFF	TGTGCCAGCAGCAAGTCTGGCGGAAACACTGAAGCTTTCTTT
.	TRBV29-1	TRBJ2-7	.	CSVAGTGDEQYF	TGCAGCGTTGCCGGGACTGGGGACGAGCAGTACTTC
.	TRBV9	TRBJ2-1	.	CASSVEGHYNNEQFF	TGTGCCAGCAGCGTAGAGGGACACTACAACAATGAGCAGTTCTTC
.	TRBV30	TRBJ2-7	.	CAWSVGAGFSYEQYF	TGTGCCTGGAGTGTAGGGGCGGGATTCTCCTACGAGCAGTACTTC
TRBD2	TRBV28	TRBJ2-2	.	CASRPRGSGSETGELFF	TGTGCCAGCAGGCCCCGGGGTAGCGGGAGTGAGACCGGGGAGCTGTTTTTT
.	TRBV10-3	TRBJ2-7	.	CAISESVYSYEQYF	TGTGCCATCAGTGAGTCCGTATACTCCTACGAGCAGTACTTC
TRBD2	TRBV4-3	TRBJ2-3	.	CASSQGGRSDTQYF	TGCGCCAGCAGCCAAGGCGGGAGGTCAGATACGCAGTATTTT
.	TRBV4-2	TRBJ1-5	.	CASSQDRGDQPQHF	TGTGCCAGCAGCCAAGACAGGGGCGATCAGCCCCAGCATTTT
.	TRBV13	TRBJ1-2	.	CASSRSDGANYGYTF	TGTGCCAGCAGCCGATCGGACGGAGCTAACTATGGCTACACCTTC
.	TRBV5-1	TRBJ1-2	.	CASSLEGYGYGYTF	TGCGCCAGCAGCTTGGAGGGGTATGGCTATGGCTACACCTTC
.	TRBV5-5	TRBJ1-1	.	CASSLARQAMRIMNTEAFF	TGTGCCAGCAGCTTGGCCCGACAGGCGATGCGGATTATGAACACTGAAGCTTTCTTT
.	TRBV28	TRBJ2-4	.	CASSATISGSAIQYF	TGTGCCAGCAGTGCGACCATCAGCGGGTCCGCCATTCAGTACTTC
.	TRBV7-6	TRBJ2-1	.	CASSLDPLDEQFF	TGTGCCAGCAGCCTGGACCCTCTCGATGAGCAGTTCTTC
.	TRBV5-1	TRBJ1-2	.	CASSLDDPRDAYGYTF	TGCGCCAGCAGCTTGGACGATCCCCGGGACGCCTATGGCTACACCTTC
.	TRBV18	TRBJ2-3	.	CASSPLTPIEDTQYF	TGTGCCAGCTCACCACTGACCCCTATTGAAGATACGCAGTATTTT
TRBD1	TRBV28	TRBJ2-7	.	CASRSGTGPYEQYF	TGTGCCAGCAGATCCGGGACAGGGCCCTACGAGCAGTACTTC
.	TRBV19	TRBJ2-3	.	CATRADTQYF	TGTGCCACCCGGGCAGATACGCAGTATTTT
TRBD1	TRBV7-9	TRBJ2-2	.	CASSLLQGTGELFF	TGTGCCAGCAGCCTATTACAGGGGACCGGGGAGCTGTTTTTT
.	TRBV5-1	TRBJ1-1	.	CASSFGNTEAFF	TGCGCCAGCAGCTTTGGGAACACTGAAGCTTTCTTT
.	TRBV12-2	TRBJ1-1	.	CASRLMSGEAFF	TGTGCAAGTCGCTTGATGTCGGGTGAAGCTTTCTTT
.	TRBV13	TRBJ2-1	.	CASSFTQDYNEQFF	TGTGCCAGCAGCTTCACCCAGGACTACAATGAGCAGTTCTTC
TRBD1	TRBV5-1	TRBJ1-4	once	CASSFGTGLWTNEKLFF	TGCGCCAGCAGCTTCGGGACAGGGCTGTGGACTAATGAAAAACTGTTTTTT
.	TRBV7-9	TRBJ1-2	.	CASSVLGGEGQGYTF	TGTGCCAGCAGCGTCCTTGGGGGAGAGGGTCAAGGCTACACCTTC
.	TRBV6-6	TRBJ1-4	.	CASSYSGSTNEKLFF	TGTGCCAGCAGTTACTCAGGGTCAACTAATGAAAAACTGTTTTTT
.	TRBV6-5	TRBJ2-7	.	CASSYNSYEQYF	TGTGCCAGCAGTTACAACAGCTACGAGCAGTACTTC
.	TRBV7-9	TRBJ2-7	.	CASSSDSSLYEQYF	TGTGCCAGCAGCTCTGACAGTTCACTCTACGAGCAGTACTTC
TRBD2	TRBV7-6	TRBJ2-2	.	CASSLREGRNTGELFF	TGTGCCAGCAGCTTAAGGGAGGGGAGGAACACCGGGGAGCTGTTTTTT
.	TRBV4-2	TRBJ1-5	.	CASSQGRGHSNQPQHF	TGTGCCAGCAGCCAAGGCCGCGGACACAGCAATCAGCCCCAGCATTTT
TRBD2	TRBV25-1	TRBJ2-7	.	CASSDSMGLVTYEQYF	TGTGCCAGCAGTGATAGTATGGGACTAGTCACCTACGAGCAGTACTTC
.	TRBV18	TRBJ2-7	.	CASSLIGGAGGYEQYF	TGTGCCAGCTCACTCATAGGGGGGGCGGGCGGCTACGAGCAGTACTTC
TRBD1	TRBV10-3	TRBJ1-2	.	CASQPDYGTGPSHYGYTF	TGTGCCAGCCAACCGGACTACGGGACAGGGCCTTCTCACTATGGCTACACCTTC
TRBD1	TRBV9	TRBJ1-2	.	CASSPQGGQGPYGYTF	TGTGCCAGCAGCCCCCAAGGGGGACAGGGACCCTATGGCTACACCTTC